The rows below give T cell receptor beta chains drawn from one sample of a study of blood T cell repertoires in COVID-19. The protocol was immunoSEQ multiplex PCR, while the TCRdb copy is restricted to in-frame clones and leaves out a portion. Among about 180,000 clones listed, approximately 83% were seen once. The sample comprised peripheral blood. The receptors were sampled from a human donor in a cohort sampled during active COVID-19. The conserved cysteine and the conserved F or W are not part of the CDR3 here. The order of the fields is J gene, V gene, D gene, CDR3 protein. A D gene is named only where the DNA matches it firmly.

j_call: TRBJ1-3; v_call: TRBV7-3; d_call: TRBD1; cdr3_aa: ASSFRDSGNTIY
j_call: TRBJ2-5; v_call: TRBV2; d_call: .; cdr3_aa: ASSRSSQETQY
j_call: TRBJ1-6; v_call: TRBV27; d_call: TRBD1; cdr3_aa: ASSLQGGVRNSPLH
j_call: TRBJ1-3; v_call: TRBV3-1/TRBV3-2; d_call: TRBD1; cdr3_aa: ASSQSGGGNTIY
j_call: TRBJ2-7; v_call: TRBV19; d_call: .; cdr3_aa: ASSKTNNYEQY
j_call: TRBJ2-7; v_call: TRBV6-2/TRBV6-3; d_call: .; cdr3_aa: ASSMTGLSYEQY
j_call: TRBJ2-5; v_call: TRBV5-1; d_call: TRBD2; cdr3_aa: ASSLPGLARETQY
j_call: TRBJ2-2; v_call: TRBV4-3; d_call: .; cdr3_aa: ASSQVGGAGTGELF
j_call: TRBJ2-3; v_call: TRBV7-2; d_call: .; cdr3_aa: ASSLDEMVTDTQY
j_call: TRBJ2-3; v_call: TRBV5-1; d_call: TRBD1; cdr3_aa: ASSLATGITTDTQY
j_call: TRBJ2-7; v_call: TRBV7-3; d_call: .; cdr3_aa: ASSLDTSYEQY
j_call: TRBJ2-7; v_call: TRBV5-1; d_call: .; cdr3_aa: ASSFSGQTTYEQY
j_call: TRBJ2-7; v_call: TRBV18; d_call: .; cdr3_aa: ASSSLQGGATYEQY
j_call: TRBJ2-3; v_call: TRBV12-5; d_call: TRBD2; cdr3_aa: ASGLKGSRYQREYPTQY
j_call: TRBJ1-6; v_call: TRBV19; d_call: TRBD1; cdr3_aa: ASRGVDRGNSPLH
j_call: TRBJ1-4; v_call: TRBV7-2; d_call: TRBD1; cdr3_aa: ASSLAHVQGEKLF
j_call: TRBJ2-5; v_call: TRBV29-1; d_call: TRBD2; cdr3_aa: SSKGRAQETQY
j_call: TRBJ1-1; v_call: TRBV24-1; d_call: .; cdr3_aa: ATSVSGGTEAF
j_call: TRBJ1-5; v_call: TRBV5-8; d_call: .; cdr3_aa: ASDRNLVEENQPQH
j_call: TRBJ2-1; v_call: TRBV6-1; d_call: TRBD2; cdr3_aa: ASSEALGVSGISYNEQF